These T cell receptor beta chains were read from a single sample in a study of T cell repertoires in aging, cancer and after chemotherapy. TCRdb passed the multiplex PCR reads through MiXCR, listing each CDR3 protein once. The table lists about 7,900 distinct CDR3 sequences, over 40% of them singletons. Sample: blood. The receptors come from a human donor with a solid tumor. Both conserved end residues are part of each CDR3. A D gene is named only where the DNA matches it firmly. Some rows have no size entry. The others give once, few or many, or a class for an expanded clone.

>TRBD2|TRBJ2-2|TRBV18|NA
TGTGCCAGCTCAGCCGGGATAGCGGGAGGCTTTGCTGCGGGGGAGCTGTTTTTT
CASSAGIAGGFAAGELFF
>NA|TRBJ2-5|TRBV27|few
TGTGCCAGCAGTCCTGGGGGTGCAGAGACCCAGTACTTC
CASSPGGAETQYF
>NA|TRBJ2-4|TRBV11-3|NA
TGTGCCAGCAGCTTAGAGGGGGCATGGGCCAAAAACATTCAGTACTTC
CASSLEGAWAKNIQYF
>TRBD2|TRBJ2-1|TRBV6-4|NA
TGTGCCAGCAGTGAGGGGACTAGCGGGGGTGAGCAGTTCTTC
CASSEGTSGGEQFF
>NA|TRBJ1-4|TRBV30|NA
TGTGCCTGGAGCCAACAGGGAACCGCCACCTTT
CAWSQQGTATF
>TRBD2|TRBJ2-1|TRBV6-2/TRBV6-3|few
TGTGCCAGCAGTTACTCGACTAGCGGAGGTTTCAATGAGCAGTTCTTC
CASSYSTSGGFNEQFF
>NA|TRBJ2-3|TRBV30|few
TGTGCCTGGAGTGTACTAGGGACCACAGATACGCAGTATTTT
CAWSVLGTTDTQYF
>NA|TRBJ1-1|TRBV11-3|medium-sized
TGTGCCAGCAGCTTACGGAGGGGTGGGAGCACTGAAGCTTTCTTT
CASSLRRGGSTEAFF
>TRBD1|TRBJ1-2|TRBV6-5|NA
TGTGCCAGCAGTTCTCAGGGGGCCGGTGGCTACACCTTC
CASSSQGAGGYTF
>NA|TRBJ1-2|TRBV6-6|NA
TGTGCCAGTAAAGGGACGTATGGCTACACCTTC
CASKGTYGYTF